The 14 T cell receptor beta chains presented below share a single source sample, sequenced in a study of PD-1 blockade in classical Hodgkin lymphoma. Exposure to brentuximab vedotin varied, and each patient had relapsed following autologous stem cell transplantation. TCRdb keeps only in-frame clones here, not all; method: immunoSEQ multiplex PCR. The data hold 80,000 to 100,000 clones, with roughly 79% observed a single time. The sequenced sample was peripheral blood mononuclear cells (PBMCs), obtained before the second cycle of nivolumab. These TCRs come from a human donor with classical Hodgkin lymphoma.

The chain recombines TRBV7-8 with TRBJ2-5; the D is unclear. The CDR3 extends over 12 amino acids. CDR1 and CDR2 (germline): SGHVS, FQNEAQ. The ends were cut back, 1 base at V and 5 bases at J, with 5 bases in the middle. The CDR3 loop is CASSLVRETQYF. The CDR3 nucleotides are TGTGCCAGCAGCTTAGTTCGGGAGACCCAGTACTTC.

The CDR3 spells CASSALGGLRSYGYTF. In DNA form, the CDR3 reads TGTGCCAGTAGTGCACTGGGCGGACTTCGCTCCTATGGCTACACCTTC. This sequence joins TRBV19 and TRBJ1-2; no firm D call. The CDR3 is made up of 16 amino acids. Germline lookup yields CDR1 LNHDA and CDR2 SQIVND (reference sequence). The germline V and J ends were trimmed by 5 bases and 4 bases, with 20 bases remaining between them.

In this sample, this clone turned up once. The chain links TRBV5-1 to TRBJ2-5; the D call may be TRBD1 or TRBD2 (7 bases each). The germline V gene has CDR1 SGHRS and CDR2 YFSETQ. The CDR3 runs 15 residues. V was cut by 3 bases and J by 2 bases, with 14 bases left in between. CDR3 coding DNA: TGCGCCAGCAGCTGGCAGGGGGGAGGGCAAGAGACCCAGTACTTC. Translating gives CASSWQGGGQETQYF.

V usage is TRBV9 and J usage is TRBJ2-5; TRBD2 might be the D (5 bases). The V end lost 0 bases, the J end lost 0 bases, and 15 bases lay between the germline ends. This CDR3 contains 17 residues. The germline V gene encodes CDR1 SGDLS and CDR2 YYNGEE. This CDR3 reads CASSVGLARSYQETQYF. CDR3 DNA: TGTGCCAGCAGCGTAGGGCTAGCCCGATCCTACCAAGAGACCCAGTACTTC.

The CDR3 here is CAWEADSGNTIYF. The CDR3 DNA is TGTGCCTGGGAAGCCGACTCTGGAAACACCATATATTTT. The chain uses TRBV30 and TRBJ1-3, with D unclear. The CDR3 sequence is 13 residues long. With 5 bases removed from V and 0 bases from J, the gap between germline ends came to 8 bases. Germline CDR1 and CDR2: GTSNPN and SVGIG (reference sequence). The full variable domain, rest sourced from reference TRBV30 and TRBJ1-3, is SQTIHQWPATLVQPVGSPLSLECTVEGTSNPNLYWYRQAAGRGLQLLFYSVGIGQISSEVPQNLSASRPQDRQFILSSKKLLLSDSGFYLCAWEADSGNTIYFGEGSWLTVV.

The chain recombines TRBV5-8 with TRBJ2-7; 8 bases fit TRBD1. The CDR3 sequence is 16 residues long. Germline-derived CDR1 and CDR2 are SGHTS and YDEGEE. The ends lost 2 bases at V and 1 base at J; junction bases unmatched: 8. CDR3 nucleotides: TGTGCCAGCAGCTTTAGCGCAGGGGGCTTGTCCTACGAGCAGTACTTC. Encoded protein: CASSFSAGGLSYEQYF.

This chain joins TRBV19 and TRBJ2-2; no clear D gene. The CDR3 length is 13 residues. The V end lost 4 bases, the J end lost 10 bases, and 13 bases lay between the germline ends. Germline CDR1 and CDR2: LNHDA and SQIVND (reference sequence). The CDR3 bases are TGTGCCAGTAGTACCCGAGGCTTCGCGGAGCTGTTTTTT. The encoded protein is CASSTRGFAELFF.

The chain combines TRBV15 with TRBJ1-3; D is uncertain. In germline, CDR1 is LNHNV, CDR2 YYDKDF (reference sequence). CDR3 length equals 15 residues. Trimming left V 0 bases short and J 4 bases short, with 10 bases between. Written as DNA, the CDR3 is TGTGCCACCAGCAGAGATCGGCTTTCGGGAAACACCATATATTTT. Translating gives CATSRDRLSGNTIYF.

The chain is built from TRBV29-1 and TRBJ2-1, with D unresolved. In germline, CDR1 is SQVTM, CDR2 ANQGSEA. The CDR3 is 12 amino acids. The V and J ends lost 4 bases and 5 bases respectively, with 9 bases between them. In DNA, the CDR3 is TGCAGCGTTGGGGCCCCAAACAATGAGCAGTTCTTC. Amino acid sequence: CSVGAPNNEQFF.

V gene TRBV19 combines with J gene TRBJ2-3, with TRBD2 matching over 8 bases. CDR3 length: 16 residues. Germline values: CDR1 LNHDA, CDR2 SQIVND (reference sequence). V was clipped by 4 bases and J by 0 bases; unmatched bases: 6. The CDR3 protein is CASSKLAAGSTDTQYF. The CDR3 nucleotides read TGTGCCAGTAGTAAACTAGCGGCAGGTAGCACAGATACGCAGTATTTT.

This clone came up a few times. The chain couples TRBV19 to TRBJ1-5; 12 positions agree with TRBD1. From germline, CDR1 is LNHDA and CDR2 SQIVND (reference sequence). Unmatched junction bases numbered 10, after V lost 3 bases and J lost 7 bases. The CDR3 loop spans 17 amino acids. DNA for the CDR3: TGTGCCAGTAGTATGATGACAGGGACAGGGGGCCGACAGCCCCAGCATTTT. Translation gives CASSMMTGTGGRQPQHF.

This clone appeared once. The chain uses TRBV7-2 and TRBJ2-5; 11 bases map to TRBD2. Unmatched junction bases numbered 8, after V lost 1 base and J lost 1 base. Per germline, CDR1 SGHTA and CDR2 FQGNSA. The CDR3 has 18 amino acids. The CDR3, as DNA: TGTGCCAGCAGCTTAGTGGCTAGCGGGAGGACCATCCAAGAGACCCAGTACTTC. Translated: CASSLVASGRTIQETQYF.

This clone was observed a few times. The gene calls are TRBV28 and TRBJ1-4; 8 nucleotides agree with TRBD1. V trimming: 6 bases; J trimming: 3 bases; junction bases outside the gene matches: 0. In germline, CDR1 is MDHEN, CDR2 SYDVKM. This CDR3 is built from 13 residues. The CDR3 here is CASRDRANEKLFF. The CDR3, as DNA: TGTGCCAGCAGGGACAGGGCTAATGAAAAACTGTTTTTT.

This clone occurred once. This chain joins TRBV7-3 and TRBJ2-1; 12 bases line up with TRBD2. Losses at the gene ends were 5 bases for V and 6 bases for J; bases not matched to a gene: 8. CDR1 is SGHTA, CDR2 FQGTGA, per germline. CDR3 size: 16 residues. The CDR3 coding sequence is TGTGCCAGCAGCAAAGACGGACTAGCGGGATTCAATGAGCAGTTCTTC. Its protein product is CASSKDGLAGFNEQFF. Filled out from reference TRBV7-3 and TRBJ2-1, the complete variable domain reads GAGVSQTPSNKVTEKGKYVELRCDPISGHTALYWYRQSLGQGPEFLIYFQGTGAADDSGLPNDRFFAVRPEGSVSTLKIQRTERGDSAVYLCASSKDGLAGFNEQFFGPGTRLTVL.